This TCR beta chain was recovered during a study of T cell changes during pregnancy in multiple sclerosis (dated by TCRdb to between 2018 and 2020). About the full investigation: The study examined how the T cell repertoire changed over the course of pregnancy in women with multiple sclerosis.

A note on this clone: The antigen it recognizes is unknown. No much larger clonotype is one base removed from it; base qualities were not supplied.

Preparation of the library involved the immunoSEQ multiplex PCR assay. TCRdb limited this immuneACCESS table to in-frame rearrangements with V and J called. A share of clones is missing; checked studies link under half to unresolved V genes, and the rest is unexplained. Counted in this sample were about 100,000 clones; 90% to 95% of them appeared once. The top ten clones comprise about 0.9% of the sample. The germline V gene gives CDR1 as SGHVS and CDR2 as FQNEAQ. The CDR3, cysteine through phenylalanine, is 15 amino acids long. The entry retains the CDR3 DNA only, 45 bases that are in frame from base 1. V is cut by 4 bases and J by 2 bases, and the space between the germline ends is 15 bases.

This receptor was obtained from a female donor with multiple sclerosis, enrolled in a pregnancy study. Recombination connected TRBV7-8 to TRBJ2-7, with an unclear D gene assignment. Sequenced material: peripheral blood, taken before pregnancy. The DNA sequence reads TGTGCCAGCAGCTCCGTGGCAGTAACAACCTACGAGCAGTACTTC. Translation gives CASSSVAVTTYEQYF.